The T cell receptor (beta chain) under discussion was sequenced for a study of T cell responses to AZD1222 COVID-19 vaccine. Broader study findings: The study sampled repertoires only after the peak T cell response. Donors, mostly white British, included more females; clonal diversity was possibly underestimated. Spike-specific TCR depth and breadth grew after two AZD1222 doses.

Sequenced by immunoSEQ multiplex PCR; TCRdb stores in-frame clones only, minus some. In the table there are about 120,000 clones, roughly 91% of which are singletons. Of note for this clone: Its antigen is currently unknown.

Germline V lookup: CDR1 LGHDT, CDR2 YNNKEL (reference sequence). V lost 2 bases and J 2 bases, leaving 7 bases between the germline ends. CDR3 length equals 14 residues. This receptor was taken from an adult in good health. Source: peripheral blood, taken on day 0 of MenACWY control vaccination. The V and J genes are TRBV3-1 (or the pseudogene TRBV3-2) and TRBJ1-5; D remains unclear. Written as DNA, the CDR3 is TGTGCCAGCAGCCAAACGGCAGGCAATCAGCCCCAGCATTTT. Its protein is CASSQTAGNQPQHF.